Following are 29 T cell receptor beta chains from one sample sequenced in a study of T cells in localized non-small cell lung cancer. Profiled with immunoSEQ multiplex PCR; TCRdb holds only in-frame clones, not every one. Of 6,200 or so clones in the sample, approximately 88% were seen once. The input for sequencing was peripheral blood, taken before any cancer treatment. These receptors were obtained from an older male donor with stage I lung adenocarcinoma.

J is TRBJ1-4 and V is TRBV7-9; the match to TRBD1 covers 8 bases. The germline V gene has CDR1 SEHNR and CDR2 FQNEAQ (reference sequence). The CDR3 consists of 14 residues. V trimming: 5 bases; J trimming: 4 bases; junction bases outside the gene matches: 3. Here the CDR3 reads CASSPGQDNEKLFF. The CDR3 coding sequence is TGTGCCAGCAGCCCGGGACAGGATAATGAAAAACTGTTTTTT.

The chain has TRBV29-1 and TRBJ1-2; 8 bases line up with TRBD1. The CDR3 has 17 amino acids. The germline V gene has CDR1 SQVTM and CDR2 ANQGSEA. After removal of 0 bases from V and 4 bases from J, the junction contained 13 bases not matched to a gene. CDR3 sequence reads: CSVEDPGQGPEGYGYTF. The CDR3 bases are TGCAGCGTTGAAGATCCAGGACAGGGCCCTGAGGGCTATGGCTACACCTTC. Complete variable domain (other parts from reference TRBV29-1 and TRBJ1-2): SAVISQKPSRDICQRGTSLTIQCQVDSQVTMMFWYRQQPGQSLTLIATANQGSEATYESGFVIDKFPISRPNLTFSTLTVSNMSPEDSSIYLCSVEDPGQGPEGYGYTFGSGTRLTVV.

The V and J genes are TRBV10-2 and TRBJ2-7, with D possibly TRBD2 on 6 matching bases. The germline V gene has CDR1 WSHSY and CDR2 SAAADI. CDR3 size: 14 residues. V lost 0 bases to trimming and J lost 0 bases, with 6 bases between them. CDR3 sequence reads: CASSESGGSYEQYV. The CDR3, as DNA: TGCGCCAGCAGTGAGTCGGGAGGCTCCTACGAGCAGTACGTC.

This chain links TRBV10-3 with TRBJ1-3; no definite D call. The CDR3 is 16 residues long. Germline loops: CDR1 ENHRY, CDR2 SYGVKD. The V gene lost 3 bases and the J gene lost 0 bases, with 12 bases spanning the gap. CDR3 DNA: TGTGCCATCAGTGAACGAACGGCTATCTCTGGAAACACCATATATTTT. This sequence encodes CAISERTAISGNTIYF.

This chain joins TRBV30 and TRBJ1-2; D not certain. The CDR3 has 12 amino acids. CDR1 and CDR2 (germline): GTSNPN, SVGIG (reference sequence). V lost 3 bases to trimming and J lost 7 bases, with 12 bases between them. The CDR3 loop reads CAWRYGSGGYTF. CDR3 in DNA: TGTGCCTGGAGGTACGGCTCTGGTGGCTACACCTTC.

The chain recombines TRBV7-9 with TRBJ2-2; TRBD1 matches at 7 bases. This CDR3 is 15 amino acids long. The V and J ends lost 5 bases and 1 base, in that order; junction bases with no gene match: 4. CDR1 SEHNR and CDR2 FQNEAQ come from the germline V gene (reference sequence). The CDR3 DNA reads TGTGCCAGCAGCCCCTGGACAGGGAACACCGGGGAGCTGTTTTTT. Translation gives CASSPWTGNTGELFF.

V gene TRBV18 combines with J gene TRBJ1-1; 9 positions match TRBD1. J was trimmed by 5 bases and V by 6 bases; bases with no gene match: 10. CDR3 length: 15 residues. Germline lookup yields CDR1 KGHSH and CDR2 LQKENI. This CDR3 reads CASSSQGAVGTEAFF. The CDR3 DNA reads TGTGCCAGCTCGTCACAGGGGGCAGTAGGGACTGAAGCTTTCTTT. Drawing the rest from reference TRBV18 and TRBJ1-1, the complete variable domain is NAGVMQNPRHLVRRRGQEARLRCSPMKGHSHVYWYRQLPEEGLKFMVYLQKENIIDESGMPKERFSAEFPKEGPSILRIQQVVRGDSAAYFCASSSQGAVGTEAFFGQGTRLTVV.

The chain combines TRBV11-2 with TRBJ2-3; possible D gene TRBD1, 5 bases. The CDR3 has 14 residues. With 7 bases removed from V and 5 bases from J, the gap between germline ends came to 16 bases. Germline V gene lookup returns CDR1 SGHAT and CDR2 FQNNGV. The CDR3 region is CASTIVAGQDTQYF. DNA for the CDR3: TGTGCCAGCACCATAGTAGCCGGACAAGATACGCAGTATTTT.

V usage is TRBV19 and J usage is TRBJ2-4; no definite D call. The germline CDR1 and CDR2 sequences are LNHDA and SQIVND (reference sequence). V was clipped by 3 bases and J by 0 bases, with 9 bases between them. The length of the CDR3 is 15 residues. CDR3 nucleotide sequence: TGTGCCAGTAGTATTTCAGTGATAGCCAAAAACATTCAGTACTTC. Its translation is CASSISVIAKNIQYF.

This chain connects TRBV9 to TRBJ2-3; D may correspond to TRBD1 or TRBD2 (5 bases each). The CDR3 extends over 16 amino acids. Trimming left V 1 base short and J 1 base short, with 13 bases between. CDR1 SGDLS and CDR2 YYNGEE come from the germline V gene. CDR3 region: CASSVTGGWGTDTQYF. The CDR3 DNA is TGTGCCAGCAGCGTAACTGGGGGTTGGGGCACAGATACGCAGTATTTT. Combining the CDR3 with reference TRBV9 and TRBJ2-3 gives the whole variable domain DSGVTQTPKHLITATGQRVTLRCSPRSGDLSVYWYQQSLDQGLQFLIQYYNGEERAKGNILERFSAQQFPDLHSELNLSSLELGDSALYFCASSVTGGWGTDTQYFGPGTRLTVL.

J is TRBJ2-7 and V is TRBV5-1; a weak D match, TRBD2 (6 bases). This CDR3 has 11 amino acids. The germline CDR1 and CDR2 sequences are SGHRS and YFSETQ. Between the trimmed V and J ends, which lost 4 bases and 7 bases, there was a span of 9 bases. The CDR3 loop reads CASSDSGEQYF. The DNA for the CDR3 is TGCGCCAGCAGCGATAGCGGAGAGCAGTACTTC.

The V call is TRBV6-1, the J call TRBJ2-7, with 7 bases matching TRBD1. The V gene's germline CDR1 is MNHNS and CDR2 SASEGT. The CDR3 is 14 amino acids. V was pared by 4 bases and J by 0 bases, with 3 bases of the junction left unmatched. In DNA, the CDR3 is TGTGCCAGCAGTGCAAGACAGGGCTCCTACGAGCAGTACGTC. This codes for CASSARQGSYEQYV.

The chain has TRBV10-3 and TRBJ2-5; 8 bases fit TRBD1. CDR3 length equals 14 residues. Germline V gives CDR1 ENHRY, CDR2 SYGVKD. After removal of 10 bases from V and 2 bases from J, the junction contained 9 bases not matched to a gene. The DNA of the CDR3 is TGTGCCACGCTAGACAGGGGATCTCAAGAGACCCAGTACTTC. It codes for CATLDRGSQETQYF.

The chain employs TRBV19 and TRBJ2-3; TRBD2 matches 16 bases. CDR3 length equals 19 residues. CDR1 is LNHDA and CDR2 is SQIVND in the germline V gene (reference sequence). The V gene end was trimmed by 5 bases and the J gene end by 0 bases; junction bases not matched to a gene: 8. The CDR3 protein is CASSGTSGGGHPSTDTQYF. CDR3 in DNA: TGTGCCAGTAGTGGGACTAGCGGGGGGGGTCATCCTAGCACAGATACGCAGTATTTT.

The chain uses TRBV5-1 and TRBJ1-3; no reliable D call. Trimming stripped 0 bases from V and 0 bases from J, with 7 bases between. The CDR3 covers 15 residues. The germline V gene encodes CDR1 SGHRS and CDR2 YFSETQ. The CDR3 reads CASSLDGSSGNTIYF. The CDR3 DNA is TGCGCCAGCAGCTTGGATGGGAGCTCTGGAAACACCATATATTTT.

V usage is TRBV5-4 and J usage is TRBJ2-3, with 8 bases that match TRBD2. The CDR3 has 14 amino acids. The ends lost 4 bases at V and 2 bases at J; junction bases unmatched: 3. Germline-derived CDR1 and CDR2 are SGHNT and YYREEE (reference sequence). The CDR3 DNA is TGTGCCAGCAGCGTTAGCGGGAACACAGATACGCAGTATTTT. Protein sequence: CASSVSGNTDTQYF.

This chain connects TRBV7-2 to TRBJ2-5; D is unclear. There are 14 residues in the CDR3. V lost 3 bases and J lost 5, with 13 bases in between. Germline values: CDR1 SGHTA, CDR2 FQGNSA. The chain's CDR3 is CASSFSVGRETQYF. In nucleotides, the CDR3 is TGTGCCAGCAGCTTTTCGGTCGGACGGGAGACCCAGTACTTC.

The chain carries TRBV7-8 and TRBJ2-7; 15 nucleotides align to TRBD2. The J segment lost 1 base and the V segment lost 1 base, leaving 5 bases of the junction unmatched. The CDR3 covers 18 residues. The V gene's germline CDR1 is SGHVS and CDR2 FQNEAQ. The CDR3 DNA is TGTGCCAGCAGCTTAGGGGGACTAGCGGGGGGAATGTCCTACGAGCAGTACGTC. It encodes CASSLGGLAGGMSYEQYV.

This chain links TRBV6-4 with TRBJ2-1; D may correspond to TRBD1 or TRBD2 (5 bases each). This CDR3 has 12 amino acids. The germline V and J ends were trimmed by 6 bases and 7 bases, with 10 bases remaining between them. Germline CDR1 MRHNA, CDR2 SNTAGT. The CDR3: CASSLRENEQFF. In nucleotides, the CDR3 is TGTGCCAGCAGCCTCAGGGAGAATGAGCAGTTCTTC.

J is TRBJ1-4 and V is TRBV27, with D unclear. Trimming removed 6 bases at V and 8 bases at J, with 16 bases between. This CDR3 has 14 residues. Germline CDR1 reads MNHEY; CDR2 reads SMNVEV (reference sequence). The CDR3 sequence: CASSPHGLGEKLFF. CDR3 DNA: TGTGCCAGCAGCCCCCATGGTCTTGGCGAAAAACTGTTTTTT.

V is TRBV18 and J is TRBJ2-5; 10 bases are a match to TRBD1. The J segment lost 5 bases and the V segment lost 2 bases, leaving 5 bases of the junction unmatched. The CDR3 length is 15 residues. CDR1 KGHSH and CDR2 LQKENI come from the germline V gene. The CDR3 DNA sequence: TGTGCCAGCTCACCAATCACGGGACAGGGGGAGACCCAGTACTTC. This encodes CASSPITGQGETQYF.

J is TRBJ2-1 and V is TRBV5-1; no clear D gene. Per germline, CDR1 SGHRS and CDR2 YFSETQ. V shed 5 bases and J shed 0 bases, with 12 bases lying between them. This CDR3 contains 15 residues. This chain's CDR3 is CASSYLSGSYNEQFF. CDR3 sequence (DNA): TGCGCCAGCAGTTATCTGTCGGGCTCCTACAATGAGCAGTTCTTC.

CDR3 bases: TGCGCCAGCAGCTTGTCACCCTGGTTCGTAGCGCGCACAGATACGCAGTATTTT. This codes for CASSLSPWFVARTDTQYF. This chain joins TRBV5-1 and TRBJ2-3, with a weak D call TRBD2 (5 bases). The germline V gene has CDR1 SGHRS and CDR2 YFSETQ. V lost 1 base to trimming and J lost 1 base, with 19 bases between them. This CDR3 has 18 amino acids.

This rearrangement joins TRBV5-5 to TRBJ2-1; D call uncertain. Per germline, CDR1 SGHKS and CDR2 YYEKEE (reference sequence). Trimming shortened V by 0 bases and J by 7 bases, and 11 bases separated the two germline ends. The CDR3 runs to 14 residues. CDR3 protein: CASSLVELRNEQFF. DNA of the CDR3: TGTGCCAGCAGCTTGGTTGAGCTGAGGAATGAGCAGTTCTTC.

This clone was detected once. The V gene is TRBV15, the J gene TRBJ1-1; D may be TRBD1 (5 bases). Germline lookup yields CDR1 LNHNV and CDR2 YYDKDF (reference sequence). CDR3 size: 13 residues. V gave up 6 bases and J gave up 3 bases, with 11 bases separating them. CDR3 coding DNA: TGTGCCACCAGTCGGGACTTCGACACTGAAGCTTTCTTT. Its protein is CATSRDFDTEAFF.

The chain couples TRBV5-1 to TRBJ2-6, with 7 positions matching TRBD1. Germline V gene sequence: CDR1 SGHRS, CDR2 YFSETQ. This CDR3 spans 15 amino acids. V was pared by 4 bases and J by 2 bases, with 3 bases of the junction left unmatched. This CDR3 reads CASSKQGTGANVLTF. The CDR3 bases are TGCGCCAGCAGCAAACAGGGGACTGGGGCCAACGTCCTGACTTTC.

This rearrangement joins TRBV2 to TRBJ1-3; D unclear. CDR1 is SNHLY, CDR2 FYNNEI, per germline. V was shortened by 1 base and J by 0 bases, with 4 bases between the two germline ends. CDR3 length equals 14 residues. The CDR3 sequence is CASSEVNSGNTIYF. CDR3 bases: TGTGCCAGCAGTGAAGTCAACTCTGGAAACACCATATATTTT.

The V gene is TRBV6-1, the J gene TRBJ2-7; 8 nucleotides agree with TRBD1. CDR1 is MNHNS and CDR2 is SASEGT in the germline V gene. J gave up 6 bases and V 0 bases, and 7 bases lay outside the gene matches. CDR3 size: 15 residues. The CDR3 is CASSEAMDRASEQYV. Here the CDR3 DNA reads TGTGCCAGCAGTGAAGCGATGGACAGGGCTTCCGAGCAGTACGTC.

The chain employs TRBV5-1 and TRBJ2-7, with D unclear. CDR3 length: 13 residues. Germline loops: CDR1 SGHRS, CDR2 YFSETQ. The ends were cut back, 6 bases at V and 0 bases at J, with 10 bases in the middle. CDR3 bases: TGCGCCAGCACTAGACCGGGCTCCTACGAGCAGTACTTC. This translates into CASTRPGSYEQYF.